A selection of T cell receptor beta chains follows, all from one sample in a study of T cells in narcolepsy. This table comes from immunoSEQ multiplex PCR, and its TCRdb copy is limited to in-frame clones, with some not included. Among tens of thousands of clones, about 80% were seen once, and the ten largest hold 3% to 3.5%. Sequenced input: CD45RA- memory CD4+ T cells from PBMCs. The receptors were sampled from a human donor with narcolepsy. Both conserved end residues are part of each CDR3. The order of the fields is J gene, clone size, V gene, D gene, CDR3 protein, CDR3 DNA. D genes are given only for firm matches. Where a row states a size, it is once, few, many or the class of an expanded clone; other rows omit it.

J gene: TRBJ1-2
clone size: .
V gene: TRBV5-8
D gene: .
CDR3 protein: CASSLFGGSDYGYTF
CDR3 DNA: TGTGCCAGCAGCCTTTTCGGGGGGTCGGACTATGGCTACACCTTC

J gene: TRBJ1-2
clone size: .
V gene: TRBV10-3
D gene: TRBD1
CDR3 protein: CAFRPDRAGGGYTF
CDR3 DNA: TGTGCCTTCCGCCCGGACAGGGCGGGAGGGGGCTACACCTTC

J gene: TRBJ2-5
clone size: .
V gene: TRBV30
D gene: .
CDR3 protein: CAWDSRGGTQYF
CDR3 DNA: TGTGCCTGGGACTCGCGTGGGGGGACCCAGTACTTC

J gene: TRBJ2-2
clone size: .
V gene: TRBV7-9
D gene: .
CDR3 protein: CASSLGRGELFF
CDR3 DNA: TGTGCCAGCAGCTTAGGCAGGGGGGAGCTGTTTTTT

J gene: TRBJ1-3
clone size: .
V gene: TRBV5-5
D gene: .
CDR3 protein: CASSRALLGSGNTIYF
CDR3 DNA: TGTGCCAGCAGCAGGGCGTTACTTGGATCTGGAAACACCATATATTTT

J gene: TRBJ2-5
clone size: .
V gene: TRBV10-3
D gene: TRBD2
CDR3 protein: CAISGLAGENQETQYF
CDR3 DNA: TGTGCCATCAGTGGACTAGCGGGGGAAAACCAAGAGACCCAGTACTTC

J gene: TRBJ2-2
clone size: .
V gene: TRBV2
D gene: .
CDR3 protein: CASREQDHTGELFF
CDR3 DNA: TGTGCCAGCAGGGAACAGGACCACACCGGGGAGCTGTTTTTT

J gene: TRBJ1-3
clone size: .
V gene: TRBV9
D gene: TRBD1
CDR3 protein: CASSVQGARNTIYF
CDR3 DNA: TGTGCCAGCAGCGTACAGGGGGCGCGGAACACCATATATTTT

J gene: TRBJ2-2
clone size: .
V gene: TRBV9
D gene: TRBD2
CDR3 protein: CASSVMSGGATGELFF
CDR3 DNA: TGTGCCAGCAGCGTAATGAGCGGGGGCGCCACCGGGGAGCTGTTTTTT

J gene: TRBJ2-2
clone size: .
V gene: TRBV28
D gene: TRBD2
CDR3 protein: CASSLWLAGNTGELFF
CDR3 DNA: TGTGCCAGCAGTTTGTGGCTAGCGGGGAACACCGGGGAGCTGTTTTTT

J gene: TRBJ2-7
clone size: few
V gene: TRBV30
D gene: .
CDR3 protein: CAWSVQGYEQYF
CDR3 DNA: TGTGCCTGGAGTGTACAGGGCTACGAGCAGTACTTC

J gene: TRBJ2-1
clone size: few
V gene: TRBV6-5
D gene: .
CDR3 protein: CASSYRGGSQFF
CDR3 DNA: TGTGCCAGCAGTTATCGGGGCGGCTCGCAGTTCTTC

J gene: TRBJ2-1
clone size: .
V gene: TRBV6-1
D gene: .
CDR3 protein: CASTEGSIGEQFF
CDR3 DNA: TGTGCCAGCACAGAGGGATCAATCGGTGAGCAGTTCTTC

J gene: TRBJ2-7
clone size: .
V gene: TRBV11-2
D gene: .
CDR3 protein: CASSLVAAGTYEQYF
CDR3 DNA: TGTGCCAGCAGCTTAGTAGCGGCTGGGACCTACGAGCAGTACTTC

J gene: TRBJ1-1
clone size: once
V gene: TRBV2
D gene: .
CDR3 protein: CASSVQGWAEAFF
CDR3 DNA: TGTGCCAGCAGTGTCCAGGGGTGGGCTGAAGCTTTCTTT

J gene: TRBJ1-6
clone size: once
V gene: TRBV10-3
D gene: TRBD1
CDR3 protein: CAISESTGGNSPLHF
CDR3 DNA: TGTGCCATCAGTGAGTCAACAGGGGGTAATTCACCCCTCCACTTT

J gene: TRBJ2-5
clone size: .
V gene: TRBV29-1
D gene: TRBD2
CDR3 protein: CSVVTSGVWETQYF
CDR3 DNA: TGCAGCGTTGTGACTAGCGGGGTCTGGGAGACCCAGTACTTC

J gene: TRBJ2-3
clone size: .
V gene: TRBV14
D gene: .
CDR3 protein: CASSQITGGSSTDTQYF
CDR3 DNA: TGTGCCAGCAGCCAAATCACCGGGGGTTCTTCCACAGATACGCAGTATTTT

J gene: TRBJ1-3
clone size: .
V gene: TRBV5-1
D gene: .
CDR3 protein: CASSSGLGNTIYF
CDR3 DNA: TGCGCCAGCAGCTCCGGGTTGGGGAACACCATATATTTT

J gene: TRBJ2-5
clone size: once
V gene: TRBV7-9
D gene: .
CDR3 protein: CASSLVMGPGDLREQYF
CDR3 DNA: TGTGCCAGCAGCTTGGTAATGGGGCCAGGGGATTTGCGGGAGCAGTACTTC

J gene: TRBJ2-5
clone size: .
V gene: TRBV29-1
D gene: .
CDR3 protein: CSVDWLGARQETQYF
CDR3 DNA: TGCAGCGTTGATTGGTTAGGGGCCCGGCAAGAGACCCAGTACTTC

J gene: TRBJ2-7
clone size: .
V gene: TRBV2
D gene: .
CDR3 protein: CASSVGSSYEQYF
CDR3 DNA: TGTGCCAGCAGTGTGGGGTCCTCCTACGAGCAGTACTTC

J gene: TRBJ1-1
clone size: .
V gene: TRBV7-2
D gene: TRBD1
CDR3 protein: CASSSDRVNTEAFF
CDR3 DNA: TGTGCCAGCAGCTCCGACAGGGTCAACACTGAAGCTTTCTTT

J gene: TRBJ2-5
clone size: once
V gene: TRBV21-1
D gene: .
CDR3 protein: CASSKGLADETQYF
CDR3 DNA: TGTGCCAGCAGCAAGGGACTAGCGGACGAGACCCAGTACTTC

J gene: TRBJ1-2
clone size: .
V gene: TRBV7-9
D gene: .
CDR3 protein: CASSPPILATVTNYGYTF
CDR3 DNA: TGTGCCAGCAGCCCCCCGATCCTAGCGACAGTAACTAACTATGGCTACACCTTC

J gene: TRBJ2-3
clone size: .
V gene: TRBV6-1
D gene: .
CDR3 protein: CASSAVDTQYF
CDR3 DNA: TGTGCCAGCAGCGCTGTCGATACGCAGTATTTT

J gene: TRBJ1-1
clone size: .
V gene: TRBV30
D gene: .
CDR3 protein: CAWRLTSNTEAFF
CDR3 DNA: TGCGCCTGGAGGTTGACATCGAACACTGAAGCTTTCTTT